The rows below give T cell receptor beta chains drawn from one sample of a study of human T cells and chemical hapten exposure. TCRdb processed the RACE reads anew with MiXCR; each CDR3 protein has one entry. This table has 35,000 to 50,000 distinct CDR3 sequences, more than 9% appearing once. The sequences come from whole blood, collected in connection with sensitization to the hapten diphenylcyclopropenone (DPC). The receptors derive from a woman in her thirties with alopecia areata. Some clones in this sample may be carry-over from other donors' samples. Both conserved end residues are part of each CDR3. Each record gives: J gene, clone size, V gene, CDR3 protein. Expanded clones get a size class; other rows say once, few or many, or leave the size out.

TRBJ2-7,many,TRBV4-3,CASSQQSGTGNPYEQYF
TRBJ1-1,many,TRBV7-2,CASSQGYRTEAFF
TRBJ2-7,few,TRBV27,CASSSGQEYEQYF
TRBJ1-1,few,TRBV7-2,CASSLVSGSEAFF
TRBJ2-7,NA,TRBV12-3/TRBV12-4,CASSFGSGGQTEQYF
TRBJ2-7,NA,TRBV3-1,CASSQERGYEQYF
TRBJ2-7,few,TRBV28,CASSLTAQGASYEQYF
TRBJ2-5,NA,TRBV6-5,CASSYTLGGLETQYF
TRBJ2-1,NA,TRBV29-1,CSVPPWGQSYNEQFF
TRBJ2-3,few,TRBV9,CASSVETSTDTQYF
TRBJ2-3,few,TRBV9,CASSVLAGSTDTQYF
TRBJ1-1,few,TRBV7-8,CASSPNRNTEAFF
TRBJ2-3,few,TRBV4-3,CASSLEAELSSTDTQYF
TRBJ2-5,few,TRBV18,CASSPASLETQYF
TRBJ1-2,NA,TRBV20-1,CSVLLQTDGYTF
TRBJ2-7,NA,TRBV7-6,CASSLEGRLAGGPFYEQYF
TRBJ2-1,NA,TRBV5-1,CASSLYSGGREQFF
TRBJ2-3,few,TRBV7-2,CASESGGARADTQYF
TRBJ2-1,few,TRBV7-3,CASSATRDSTYNEQFF
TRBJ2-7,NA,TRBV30,CAWGDYSYEQYF
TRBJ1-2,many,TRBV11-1,CASSGDWGSRDGYTF
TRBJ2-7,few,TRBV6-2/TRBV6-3,CASSYSSGKQYF
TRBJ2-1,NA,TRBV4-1,CASSQVGQGSYNEQFF
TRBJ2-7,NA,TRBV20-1,CSATGTGYEQYF
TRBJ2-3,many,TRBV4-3,CASSQDYPAGGTDTQYF
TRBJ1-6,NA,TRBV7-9,CASSSRWEGWDSPLHF
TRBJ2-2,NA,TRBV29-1,CSVGKVQGNTGELFF
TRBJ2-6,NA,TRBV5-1,CASSSPGTSGSGANVLTF
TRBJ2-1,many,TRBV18,CASSTQTGWSPRGNEQFF
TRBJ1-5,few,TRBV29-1,CSVELGEAQHF
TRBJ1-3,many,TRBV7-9,CASSFRKDSISSGNTIYF
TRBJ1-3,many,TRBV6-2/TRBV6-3,CASSYQGPRGNTIYF
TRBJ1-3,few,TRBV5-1,CASGDSGNTIYF
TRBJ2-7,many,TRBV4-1,CASSQGLDPGGYEQYF
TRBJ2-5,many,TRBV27,CASSLGGKRTQYF
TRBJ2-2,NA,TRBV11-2,CASSPQSDPGELFF
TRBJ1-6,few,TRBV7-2,CASSLGTGLSLHF
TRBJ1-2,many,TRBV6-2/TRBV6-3,CASSYSDSQSHYGYTF
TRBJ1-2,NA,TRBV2,CASSEALINYGYTF
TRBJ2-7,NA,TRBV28,CASSRTGSSYEQYF
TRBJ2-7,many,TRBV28,CASSLDDYEQYF
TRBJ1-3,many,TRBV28,CASSFLAGNTIYF
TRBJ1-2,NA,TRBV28,CASSSRGRMFRDGYTF
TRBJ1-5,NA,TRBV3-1,CASSPPSPGGQPQHF
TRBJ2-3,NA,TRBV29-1,CSVSTGGTDTEYF
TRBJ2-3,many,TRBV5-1,CASSLTGADTQYF
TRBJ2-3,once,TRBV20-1,CSAPVAVREDTQYF
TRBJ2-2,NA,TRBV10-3,CAISRTGDTGELFF
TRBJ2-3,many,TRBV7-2,CASSLARGYFSTDTQYF
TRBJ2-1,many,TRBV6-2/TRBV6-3,CASSYSVSEQFF
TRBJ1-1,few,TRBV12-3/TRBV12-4,CASSLSEQAFF
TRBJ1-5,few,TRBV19,CASSTRSQGDQPQHF
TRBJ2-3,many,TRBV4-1,CASSQTTGGVETDTQYF